This T cell receptor beta chain derives from a study of T cells in Graves' hyperthyroidism and ophthalmopathy. Amplified TCR beta CDR3 regions derived from RNA transcripts. HTBI primers were the set used in a first-round RT-PCR of the TCR CDR3. TCRdb used MiXCR to reprocess the multiplex PCR reads, holding one entry per CDR3 protein. The sample carries fewer than 350,000 distinct CDR3 sequences, around 18% recorded once. Germline CDR1 is LNHDA and CDR2 is SQIVND (reference sequence). The CDR3 covers 12 residues. V was cut by 3 bases and J by 1 base, with 3 bases left in between. This clonotype appeared many times.

The J gene is TRBJ1-1, the V gene TRBV19; D ambiguous. Sample: blood. The receptor comes from a woman between 40 and 55 years old with Graves' ophthalmopathy. In DNA form, the CDR3 reads TGTGCCAGTAGTATCGGGAACACTGAAGCTTTCTTT. It codes for CASSIGNTEAFF.